This T cell receptor (beta chain) was recovered during a study of blood T cell repertoires in COVID-19. Study as a whole: Sources were T cells, B-cell-depleted T cells, or PBMCs; the material itself was cDNA or gDNA.

Germline V gene lookup returns CDR1 MNHNS and CDR2 SASEGT. Between the trimmed V and J ends, which lost 1 base and 6 bases, there was a span of 6 bases. CDR3 length: 12 amino acids. Profiling relied on immunoSEQ multiplex PCR, and the TCRdb table lists in-frame clones only, not all of them. The table includes some 200,000 clones, about 80% detected once. The sample comprised peripheral blood. This clonotype was sampled from a woman older than 75 with COVID-19, enrolled during active disease. This chain joins TRBV6-1 and TRBJ1-2; D is possibly TRBD1 (5 bases). In DNA, the CDR3 is TGTGCCAGCAGTGAAGGGGGCCATGGCTACACCTTC. This gives the protein CASSEGGHGYTF.